One sample yielded the 32 T cell receptor beta chains listed below, sequenced in a study of control samples from healthy donors and cancer patients. Repertoires were generated with immunoSEQ multiplex PCR, while TCRdb's copy carries only in-frame clones and drops some. The table shows 55,000 to 75,000 clones, with roughly 86% occurring only once. Sequences were obtained from PBMCs. The receptors come from a woman between 45 and 60 years old with head and neck cancer.

The chain combines TRBV20-1 with TRBJ2-3; 13 nucleotides line up with TRBD2. The trim removed 3 bases at V and 4 bases at J, leaving 4 bases unmatched. The CDR3 covers 15 residues. From germline, CDR1 is DFQATT and CDR2 SNEGSKA (reference sequence). The CDR3, as DNA: TGCAGTGCTAGTGCACTAGCGGGGGGGGCAGATACGCAGTATTTT. Translated, it gives CSASALAGGADTQYF.

This sequence joins TRBV4-2 and TRBJ2-1; weak D call: TRBD2 (7 bases). The CDR3 covers 16 residues. The germline CDR1 and CDR2 sequences are LGHNA and YNFKEQ. V was shortened by 8 bases and J by 5 bases, with 22 bases between the two germline ends. The CDR3: CASATTVGGPDNEQFF. The CDR3 nucleotides read TGTGCCAGCGCGACGACTGTCGGGGGGCCTGACAATGAGCAGTTCTTC.

V is TRBV5-1 and J is TRBJ1-6; tentative D call: TRBD1 (5 bases). The length of the CDR3 is 14 residues. Trimming removed 4 bases at V and 4 bases at J, with 9 bases between. Germline V gene data show CDR1 as SGHRS and CDR2 as YFSETQ. DNA for the CDR3: TGCGCCAGCAGCCTTAGACAGTATAATTCACCCCTCCACTTT. Protein product: CASSLRQYNSPLHF.

This sequence joins TRBV5-4 and TRBJ1-2, with 7 bases lining up with TRBD1. Germline V gene lookup returns CDR1 SGHNT and CDR2 YYREEE (reference sequence). CDR3 length: 16 amino acids. J lost 4 bases, V lost 3 bases, and 12 bases had no gene match. In DNA form, the CDR3 reads TGTGCCAGCAGCTCCTGGGACAGTCTAGGAAGCTATGGCTACACCTTC. Its protein is CASSSWDSLGSYGYTF.

The rearrangement uses TRBV28 and TRBJ1-2; 9 bases line up with TRBD1. The CDR3 loop spans 17 amino acids. Trimming at V came to 9 bases and at J to 4 bases, leaving 18 bases not matched to a gene. Germline V gene sequence: CDR1 MDHEN, CDR2 SYDVKM. CDR3 region: CASLSLINRGQIYGYTF. The DNA of the CDR3 is TGTGCCAGTCTAAGCCTGATCAACAGGGGGCAGATCTATGGCTACACCTTC.

The V call is TRBV27, the J call TRBJ2-5; the match to TRBD1 covers 7 bases. Germline loops: CDR1 MNHEY, CDR2 SMNVEV (reference sequence). With V trimmed by 7 bases and J by 2 bases, 10 bases remained unmatched. The CDR3 runs to 15 residues. DNA of the CDR3: TGTGCCAGCACCTATTCAAGGGACAGACAAGAGACCCAGTACTTC. Translating gives CASTYSRDRQETQYF.

This clone was seen just once. This sequence joins TRBV3-1 (or the pseudogene TRBV3-2) and TRBJ1-3, with D perhaps matching TRBD1 (5 bases). V was pared by 2 bases and J by 2 bases, with 10 bases between. Per the germline V gene, CDR1 is LGHDT and CDR2 is YNNKEL (reference sequence). The CDR3 spans 15 residues. The CDR3 here is CASSQSPRAGNTIYF. The CDR3 DNA reads TGTGCCAGCAGCCAAAGCCCCAGGGCTGGAAACACCATATATTTT.

The sample holds one count of this clone. V and J are TRBV7-9 and TRBJ1-6, with 11 bases that match TRBD1. From germline, CDR1 is SEHNR and CDR2 FQNEAQ (reference sequence). The CDR3 runs to 15 residues. The junction had 6 bases not matched to a gene; V was cut back by 5 bases and J by 9 bases. In DNA, the CDR3 is TGTGCCAGCAGCCTCGGGACAGGGGGTATTTCACCCCTCCACTTT. Protein sequence: CASSLGTGGISPLHF.

The V gene is TRBV6-1, the J gene TRBJ2-4; no clear D gene. There are 15 residues in the CDR3. The V gene lost 1 base and the J gene lost 1 base, with 8 bases spanning the gap. Germline-derived CDR1 and CDR2 are MNHNS and SASEGT. The CDR3 sequence: CASSEVFGAKNIQYF. CDR3 DNA: TGTGCCAGCAGTGAAGTTTTCGGGGCCAAAAACATTCAGTACTTC.

The gene calls are TRBV11-2 and TRBJ1-1; the D gene is possibly TRBD1 (5 bases). This CDR3 contains 16 residues. Germline CDR1 and CDR2: SGHAT and FQNNGV. V lost 1 base and J 0 bases, leaving 12 bases between the germline ends. CDR3 nucleotide sequence: TGTGCCAGCAGCTTAGGTGTAGGGGTAATGAACACTGAAGCTTTCTTT. This encodes CASSLGVGVMNTEAFF.

The rearrangement uses TRBV29-1 and TRBJ1-4, with D hard to call. Trimming removed 6 bases at V and 6 bases at J, with 8 bases between. Germline CDR1 reads SQVTM; CDR2 reads ANQGSEA. The CDR3 loop spans 11 amino acids. CDR3 residues: CSVPRDEKLFF. The CDR3 nucleotides read TGCAGCGTCCCCCGGGATGAAAAACTGTTTTTT.

This chain connects TRBV3-1 (or the pseudogene TRBV3-2) to TRBJ2-7, with D possibly being TRBD1 (5 bases). Germline CDR1 LGHDT, CDR2 YNNKEL (reference sequence). The length of the CDR3 is 15 residues. V lost 1 base to trimming and J lost 5 bases, with 15 bases between them. CDR3 protein: CASSQGFGRAHEQYF. CDR3 DNA: TGTGCCAGCAGCCAAGGGTTCGGCAGGGCGCACGAGCAGTACTTC.

The CDR3 DNA sequence: TGCGCCAGCAGCTTGGCAGGTTATTCACCCCTCCACTTT. Amino acid sequence: CASSLAGYSPLHF. The gene calls are TRBV5-1 and TRBJ1-6; no clear D. V gave up 0 bases and J gave up 8 bases, with 6 bases separating them. The CDR3 totals 13 residues. Germline V gene data show CDR1 as SGHRS and CDR2 as YFSETQ.

The chain is built from TRBV29-1 and TRBJ1-4; a possible D gene is TRBD1 (5 bases). In germline, CDR1 is SQVTM, CDR2 ANQGSEA. The CDR3 consists of 12 residues. V was clipped by 7 bases and J by 8 bases, with 14 bases between them. The CDR3 sequence is CSALVGGEKLFF. DNA of the CDR3: TGCAGCGCTTTAGTTGGGGGGGAAAAACTGTTTTTT. Drawing the rest from reference TRBV29-1 and TRBJ1-4, the complete variable domain is SAVISQKPSRDICQRGTSLTIQCQVDSQVTMMFWYRQQPGQSLTLIATANQGSEATYESGFVIDKFPISRPNLTFSTLTVSNMSPEDSSIYLCSALVGGEKLFFGSGTQLSVL.

CDR3 protein: CSGGATNEKLFF. DNA of the CDR3: TGCAGCGGGGGAGCAACTAATGAAAAACTGTTTTTT. The gene calls are TRBV29-1 and TRBJ1-4, with D unresolved. The CDR3 is 12 amino acids. The germline CDR1 and CDR2 sequences are SQVTM and ANQGSEA. Trimming removed 7 bases from V and 0 bases from J, with 6 bases in between.

This chain connects TRBV3-1 (or the pseudogene TRBV3-2) to TRBJ1-1; no clear D gene. Germline CDR1 reads LGHDT; CDR2 reads YNNKEL (reference sequence). V was trimmed by 0 bases and J by 11 bases, leaving 10 bases between them. The CDR3 sequence is 12 residues long. CDR3 coding DNA: TGTGCCAGCAGCCAAGAGGGTATAGGCGCTTTCTTT. Translation gives CASSQEGIGAFF.

The CDR3 coding sequence is TGCGCCAGCAGCCAAGATCCAACGGCTTATGGCTACACCTTC. Protein product: CASSQDPTAYGYTF. The chain combines TRBV4-3 with TRBJ1-2; no clear D gene. Germline assignment: CDR1 LGHNA and CDR2 YSLEER. With 0 bases removed from V and 5 bases from J, the gap between germline ends came to 10 bases. The CDR3 covers 14 residues.

The chain recombines TRBV9 with TRBJ1-1; TRBD1 aligns across 7 bases. The CDR3 extends over 16 amino acids. Per germline, CDR1 SGDLS and CDR2 YYNGEE. With V trimmed by 0 bases and J by 7 bases, 12 bases remained unmatched. CDR3 in amino acids: CASSVGLGGDSIEAFF. CDR3 bases: TGTGCCAGCAGCGTAGGTTTAGGGGGGGACAGTATTGAAGCTTTCTTT.

The chain employs TRBV7-6 and TRBJ2-7; weak D call: TRBD1 (6 bases). V shed 1 base and J shed 2 bases, with 9 bases lying between them. There are 14 residues in the CDR3. Germline-derived CDR1 and CDR2 are SGHVS and FNYEAQ. The CDR3: CASSLVQGPYEQYF. The CDR3 DNA sequence: TGTGCCAGCAGCTTAGTGCAGGGGCCCTACGAGCAGTACTTC.

The chain is built from TRBV5-1 and TRBJ2-5; no definite D call. The germline V and J ends were trimmed by 4 bases and 0 bases, with 10 bases remaining between them. The germline V gene encodes CDR1 SGHRS and CDR2 YFSETQ. The CDR3 is made up of 14 amino acids. In DNA, the CDR3 is TGCGCCAGCAGCACGGACGGTTACCAAGAGACCCAGTACTTC. This codes for CASSTDGYQETQYF.

A single count supports this clone. This chain joins TRBV7-6 and TRBJ2-1, with TRBD2 matching over 8 bases. The germline gives CDR1 SGHVS, CDR2 FNYEAQ. Trimming removed 4 bases from V and 6 bases from J; junction bases left unmatched: 11. The CDR3 is 16 amino acids. The CDR3, as DNA: TGTGCCAGCAGCTCGCCTCCAGCGGGGGCGTCCAATGAGCAGTTCTTC. It encodes CASSSPPAGASNEQFF.

The chain has TRBV7-6 and TRBJ2-5; 8 positions match TRBD2. Germline lookup yields CDR1 SGHVS and CDR2 FNYEAQ. V shed 1 base, J shed 1 base, and the junction held 8 bases outside the gene matches. This CDR3 spans 17 amino acids. The DNA for the CDR3 is TGTGCCAGCAGCTTAGGTTTGGGAGCGGGGGTCCAAGAGACCCAGTACTTC. Translating it yields CASSLGLGAGVQETQYF.

This clone appeared a single time. This chain joins TRBV7-3 and TRBJ2-3; a possible D gene is TRBD1 (5 bases). Trimming left V 5 bases short and J 3 bases short, with 18 bases between. This CDR3 is built from 16 residues. Germline V gives CDR1 SGHTA, CDR2 FQGTGA. CDR3 sequence reads: CASSPGRQGGTDTQYF. DNA of the CDR3: TGTGCCAGCAGCCCAGGAAGGCAGGGTGGGACAGATACGCAGTATTTT. The full variable domain, rest sourced from reference TRBV7-3 and TRBJ2-3, is GAGVSQTPSNKVTEKGKYVELRCDPISGHTALYWYRQSLGQGPEFLIYFQGTGAADDSGLPNDRFFAVRPEGSVSTLKIQRTERGDSAVYLCASSPGRQGGTDTQYFGPGTRLTVL.

This chain uses TRBV30 with TRBJ1-1; D unresolved. Per the germline V gene, CDR1 is GTSNPN and CDR2 is SVGIG (reference sequence). This CDR3 spans 12 amino acids. V lost 5 bases to trimming and J lost 1 base, with 8 bases between them. The CDR3 DNA sequence: TGTGCCTGGGAGGCGGGGAACACTGAAGCTTTCTTT. Amino acid sequence: CAWEAGNTEAFF.

V usage is TRBV5-1 and J usage is TRBJ1-2; D is unclear. Germline CDR1 and CDR2: SGHRS and YFSETQ. The CDR3 has 14 residues. V shed 3 bases and J shed 2 bases, with 11 bases lying between them. DNA of the CDR3: TGCGCCAGCAGCTGGACCGGGAGGAACTATGGCTACACCTTC. Translation gives CASSWTGRNYGYTF.

This chain uses TRBV28 with TRBJ2-7, with 11 bases identical to TRBD2. Germline V CDR1 and CDR2: MDHEN, SYDVKM. The CDR3 sequence is 14 residues long. V dropped 6 bases and J dropped 4; count of bases not matched to a gene: 5. For the CDR3, the DNA is TGTGCCAGCAGATATAGCGGGGGGGTGTACGAGCAGTACTTC. Protein sequence: CASRYSGGVYEQYF.

J is TRBJ2-1 and V is TRBV28; D is undetermined. The germline CDR1 and CDR2 sequences are MDHEN and SYDVKM. Trimming cost V 1 base and J 9 bases, with 4 bases left between them. The CDR3 runs 11 residues. The CDR3 sequence is CASSLSAEQFF. The DNA for the CDR3 is TGTGCCAGCAGTTTATCGGCTGAGCAGTTCTTC.

The chain couples TRBV7-2 to TRBJ2-7; D not certain. Germline lookup yields CDR1 SGHTA and CDR2 FQGNSA. V gave up 1 base and J gave up 5 bases, with 15 bases separating them. The CDR3 totals 15 residues. In DNA, the CDR3 is TGTGCCAGCAGCTTAGTTAATTTAGTATCCCACGAGCAGTACTTC. Its protein is CASSLVNLVSHEQYF.

In its sample, this clone was seen once. The chain has TRBV20-1 and TRBJ1-2; the D is unclear. The germline V and J ends were trimmed by 5 bases and 10 bases, with 11 bases remaining between them. The CDR3 contains 10 residues. Germline CDR1 and CDR2: DFQATT and SNEGSKA (reference sequence). CDR3 coding DNA: TGCAGTGCTCTCCACTCCTACTACACCTTC. It is translated as CSALHSYYTF.

The rearrangement joins TRBV5-1 to TRBJ2-1; D unclear. Per the germline V gene, CDR1 is SGHRS and CDR2 is YFSETQ. This CDR3 has 14 residues. The V gene lost 0 bases and the J gene lost 2 bases, with 6 bases spanning the gap. CDR3 sequence (DNA): TGCGCCAGCAGCTTGGGGGTTACCTACAATGAGCAGTTCTTC. Its translation is CASSLGVTYNEQFF.

This clone has a single count. The J gene is TRBJ2-7, the V gene TRBV27; TRBD1 matches at 7 bases. The V gene's germline CDR1 is MNHEY and CDR2 SMNVEV (reference sequence). There are 14 residues in the CDR3. The V segment lost 3 bases and the J segment 1 base; nucleotides outside the gene matches: 3. DNA for the CDR3: TGTGCCAGCAGTTTGACAGGGCGTTCCTACGAGCAGTACTTC. Protein: CASSLTGRSYEQYF.

This chain joins TRBV9 and TRBJ2-4, with TRBD1 matching over 9 bases. This CDR3 contains 14 residues. The germline V gene has CDR1 SGDLS and CDR2 YYNGEE. The V segment lost 5 bases and the J segment 6 bases; nucleotides outside the gene matches: 6. CDR3 loop: CASSRPGQGNIQYF. For the CDR3, the DNA is TGTGCCAGCAGTCGCCCGGGACAGGGAAACATTCAGTACTTC.